These 27 T cell receptor beta chains were sequenced from one sample in a study of blood T cells in healthy people across ages. Sample-barcoded 5' priming and a J-beta primer mix drove a second PCR of about 7 to 11 cycles. In TCRdb, the 5' RACE reads were re-called with MiXCR into one record per CDR3 protein. The table records some 370,000 distinct CDR3 sequences, approximately 51% of them present only once. The specimen sequenced was blood. Receptor source: a man in his 60s in good health.

The chain is built from TRBV3-1 and TRBJ1-2; the D is unclear. CDR3 length: 14 amino acids. Germline V gene lookup returns CDR1 LGHDT and CDR2 YNNKEL (reference sequence). Deletions cut 2 bases from V and 3 bases from J, with 10 bases between. The CDR3 here is CASSQSELYYGYTF. Written as DNA, the CDR3 is TGTGCCAGCAGCCAATCGGAACTCTACTATGGCTACACCTTC.

The count of this clonotype is one. The chain has TRBV12-3 or TRBV12-4 and TRBJ2-3, with D tentatively TRBD2 (7 bases). The CDR3 is 16 residues long. Trimming stripped 2 bases from V and 3 bases from J, with 15 bases between. The CDR3 coding sequence is TGTGCCAGCAGTTTATTGAGGGGGGGCCTTACAGATACGCAGTATTTT. It codes for CASSLLRGGLTDTQYF.

This chain connects TRBV9 to TRBJ2-4; a possible D gene is TRBD1 (6 bases). Germline lookup yields CDR1 SGDLS and CDR2 YYNGEE. The CDR3 sequence is 12 residues long. The germline V and J ends were trimmed by 5 bases and 8 bases, with 11 bases remaining between them. DNA of the CDR3: TGTGCCAGCAGTGGTGAGGGGGACATTCAGTACTTC. Residues: CASSGEGDIQYF.

The sample holds a few counts of this clonotype. V is TRBV6-5 and J is TRBJ1-1; D is undetermined. This CDR3 is 12 amino acids long. V lost 10 bases, J lost 7 bases, and 16 bases lay in between. Germline loops: CDR1 MNHEY, CDR2 SVGAGI. The CDR3 nucleotides are TGTGCCACCGAAAGCTCTGGACTTGAAGCTTTCTTT. Translation: CATESSGLEAFF.

The rearrangement links TRBV11-1 to TRBJ2-1; 10 bases line up with TRBD1. The CDR3 runs 19 residues. With 0 bases clipped from V and 1 base from J, the junction kept 9 bases outside the gene matches. Germline values: CDR1 SGHAT, CDR2 FQDESV (reference sequence). The CDR3 bases are TGTGCCAGCAGCTTAGCGACAGGGGGCATAGGGAGTTCCTACAATGAGCAGTTCTTC. It specifies CASSLATGGIGSSYNEQFF.

V is TRBV27 and J is TRBJ2-7, with D perhaps matching TRBD2 (6 bases). Germline-derived CDR1 and CDR2 are MNHEY and SMNVEV (reference sequence). The length of the CDR3 is 13 residues. V was pared by 8 bases and J by 2 bases, with 13 bases between. CDR3 sequence (DNA): TGTGCCAGCGGGAGGAGGGTTACCTACGAGCAGTACTTC. This encodes CASGRRVTYEQYF.

This clonotype turned up a few times. This chain uses TRBV10-2 with TRBJ2-1; 15 nucleotides agree with TRBD2. This CDR3 has 15 residues. The ends lost 6 bases at V and 9 bases at J; junction bases unmatched: 6. Germline-derived CDR1 and CDR2 are WSHSY and SAAADI. DNA for the CDR3: TGCGCCAGCAGCCGGACTAGCGGGGGGGCGGGTGAGCAGTTCTTC. It yields the protein CASSRTSGGAGEQFF.

V gene TRBV27 combines with J gene TRBJ1-2; D may be TRBD1 (5 bases). Trimming shortened V by 4 bases and J by 2 bases, and 8 bases separated the two germline ends. The CDR3 is made up of 13 amino acids. Germline V gives CDR1 MNHEY, CDR2 SMNVEV (reference sequence). The CDR3 sequence is CASSYEGNYGYTF. The CDR3 DNA follows: TGTGCCAGCAGTTATGAGGGGAACTATGGCTACACCTTC.

A few counts support this clonotype. This chain links TRBV3-1 with TRBJ2-7; TRBD1 matches 7 bases. The germline V gene encodes CDR1 LGHDT and CDR2 YNNKEL (reference sequence). The CDR3 runs to 14 residues. With 2 bases clipped from V and 1 base from J, the junction kept 2 bases outside the gene matches. The CDR3 nucleotides read TGTGCCAGCAGCCAATCCAGGGGGTCCTACGAGCAGTACTTC. Amino acid sequence: CASSQSRGSYEQYF.

J is TRBJ1-2 and V is TRBV7-2, with D unresolved. Germline lookup yields CDR1 SGHTA and CDR2 FQGNSA. V was pared by 1 base and J by 5 bases, with 5 bases between. The CDR3 extends over 12 amino acids. CDR3 sequence: CASSLDRYGYTF. The CDR3 region has the DNA TGTGCCAGCAGCTTAGATCGATATGGCTACACCTTC.

This chain connects TRBV10-1 to TRBJ2-1; 7 bases are a match to TRBD2. From germline, CDR1 is WNHNN and CDR2 SYGVQD (reference sequence). The CDR3 is 14 residues long. V was pared by 2 bases and J by 8 bases, with 6 bases of the junction left unmatched. This chain's CDR3 is CASSEATSTYEQFF. CDR3 in DNA: TGCGCCAGCAGTGAGGCGACTAGCACGTATGAGCAGTTCTTC.

This clonotype was seen only a few times. J is TRBJ2-5 and V is TRBV29-1, with D possibly matching TRBD2 (7 bases). In germline, CDR1 is SQVTM, CDR2 ANQGSEA. V shed 1 base and J shed 7 bases, with 13 bases lying between them. The CDR3 is made up of 13 amino acids. CDR3 nucleotide sequence: TGCAGCGTTGAAGTAGGGGGAGGGGGGACCCAGTACTTC. Residues: CSVEVGGGGTQYF.

Only a few counts were recorded for this clonotype. The rearrangement uses TRBV5-1 and TRBJ1-6; no definite D call. The germline V gene encodes CDR1 SGHRS and CDR2 YFSETQ. Trimming removed 4 bases from V and 0 bases from J, with 5 bases in between. The CDR3 covers 14 residues. The CDR3 protein is CASSASSYNSPLHF. For the CDR3, the DNA is TGCGCCAGCAGCGCGAGCTCCTATAATTCACCCCTCCACTTT.

V and J are TRBV6-2 or TRBV6-3 and TRBJ2-5, with 8 positions matching TRBD2. Unmatched junction bases numbered 27, after V lost 4 bases and J lost 11 bases. This CDR3 spans 19 amino acids. Germline CDR1 and CDR2: MNHEY and SVGEGT. For the CDR3, the DNA is TGTGCCAGCAGTTCTTCCGGTCTAGCGGGCCTGGGAAGCTACAATGAGCAGTACTTC. Translating gives CASSSSGLAGLGSYNEQYF.

The V gene is TRBV6-5, the J gene TRBJ1-1; a possible D gene is TRBD1 (5 bases). The CDR3 runs to 13 residues. The ends were cut back, 2 bases at V and 11 bases at J, with 15 bases in the middle. From germline, CDR1 is MNHEY and CDR2 SVGAGI. The CDR3 DNA is TGTGCCAGCAGTTACGATTCTAGTGGGGCGGCTTTCTTT. It is translated as CASSYDSSGAAFF.

The chain recombines TRBV12-3 or TRBV12-4 with TRBJ2-1; 7 nucleotides match TRBD2. Trimming took 5 bases from V and 1 from J; bases not matched to a gene: 2. The CDR3 consists of 14 residues. The CDR3 loop reads CASSEGGSYNEQFF. The CDR3 DNA reads TGTGCCAGCAGTGAGGGAGGGTCCTACAATGAGCAGTTCTTC.

The rearrangement links TRBV6-2 or TRBV6-3 to TRBJ1-2, with a possible D match to TRBD1 (6 bases). CDR3 length equals 13 residues. Deletions cut 5 bases from V and 2 bases from J, with 9 bases between. The V gene's germline CDR1 is MNHEY and CDR2 SVGEGT. CDR3 nucleotides: TGTGCCAGCAGTGACGGACAGAACTATGGCTACACCTTC. Amino acids: CASSDGQNYGYTF.

This clonotype was seen more than once but under ten times. The genes are TRBV20-1 and TRBJ2-1; TRBD2 aligns across 9 bases. In germline, CDR1 is DFQATT, CDR2 SNEGSKA (reference sequence). With V trimmed by 3 bases and J by 6 bases, 6 bases remained unmatched. This CDR3 has 14 residues. The CDR3 loop reads CSARLAGGGNEQFF. For the CDR3, the DNA is TGCAGTGCTAGGCTCGCGGGAGGGGGCAATGAGCAGTTCTTC.

This clonotype has more than one count but fewer than ten. The rearrangement uses TRBV6-1 and TRBJ1-5; 7 bases line up with TRBD1. CDR1 is MNHNS, CDR2 SASEGT, per germline. V was clipped by 4 bases and J by 3 bases; unmatched bases: 9. The CDR3 runs to 16 residues. CDR3 protein: CASSGGDSSLNQPQHF. The CDR3 DNA is TGTGCCAGCAGTGGGGGGGACAGTTCTCTCAATCAGCCCCAGCATTTT.

This chain uses TRBV5-1 with TRBJ2-3, with D possibly matching TRBD2 (5 bases). The CDR3 has 14 amino acids. V was shortened by 4 bases and J by 4 bases, with 13 bases between the two germline ends. Germline CDR1 is SGHRS and CDR2 is YFSETQ. This CDR3 is CASSVTGSADTQYF. CDR3 nucleotide sequence: TGCGCCAGCAGCGTTACCGGTAGCGCAGATACGCAGTATTTT.

This clonotype was recorded a few times. V and J are TRBV7-2 and TRBJ1-2, with D maybe TRBD1 (5 bases). This CDR3 has 14 residues. Trimming stripped 5 bases from V and 5 bases from J, with 15 bases between. The germline CDR1 and CDR2 sequences are SGHTA and FQGNSA. The CDR3 reads CASSPQVRVYGYTF. The DNA of the CDR3 is TGTGCCAGCAGCCCACAGGTTAGGGTTTATGGCTACACCTTC.

The chain carries TRBV20-1 and TRBJ2-7, with D hard to call. This CDR3 is 13 amino acids long. The germline V gene encodes CDR1 DFQATT and CDR2 SNEGSKA (reference sequence). Trimming removed 4 bases at V and 2 bases at J, with 12 bases between. The CDR3 region has the DNA TGCAGTGCTACCCTCCCTTTCCCCTACGAGCAGTACTTC. As protein: CSATLPFPYEQYF.

The chain couples TRBV28 to TRBJ1-1; no firm D call. The germline gives CDR1 MDHEN, CDR2 SYDVKM. Trimming removed 7 bases from V and 3 bases from J, with 12 bases in between. The CDR3 extends over 13 amino acids. CDR3 region: CASTRQSYTEAFF. The CDR3, as DNA: TGTGCCAGCACCCGACAAAGCTACACTGAAGCTTTCTTT.

This chain joins TRBV11-2 and TRBJ2-5; TRBD1 matches at 12 bases. This CDR3 contains 18 residues. Trimming cost V 5 bases and J 5 bases; bases outside gene matches: 15. Germline CDR1 is SGHAT and CDR2 is FQNNGV. The CDR3 sequence: CASSPGGDRGLFTETQYF. CDR3 nucleotides: TGTGCCAGCAGCCCAGGGGGGGACAGGGGGCTTTTCACGGAGACCCAGTACTTC.

In its sample, this clonotype was seen a few times. Being one base from a much bigger clone, this may be a read error. The chain has TRBV7-2 and TRBJ2-7, with D possibly being TRBD2 (6 bases). This CDR3 contains 12 residues. Germline CDR1 and CDR2: SGHTA and FQGNSA. Trimming removed 6 bases from V and 7 bases from J, with 13 bases in between. CDR3 sequence (DNA): TGTGCCAGCAGTCGTTTCGGGGGTGAGCAGTACTTC. This translates into CASSRFGGEQYF. The whole variable domain, filled in from reference TRBV7-2 and TRBJ2-7, reads GAGVSQSPSNKVTEKGKDVELRCDPISGHTALYWYRQSLGQGLEFLIYFQGNSAPDKSGLPSDRFSAERTGGSVSTLTIQRTQQEDSAVYLCASSRFGGEQYFGPGTRLTVT.

The chain joins TRBV21-1 to TRBJ2-4; no DNA check was done on the table's D call, TRBD1. TRBV21-1 is recorded as a pseudogene. The CDR3 is 17 amino acids. Written as DNA, the CDR3 is TGTGCCAGCAGCAAAGCGTCCCGGGACCTAGCCAAAAACATTCAGTACTTC. It is translated as CASSKASRDLAKNIQYF.

This clonotype was observed a few times. The J gene is TRBJ2-1, the V gene TRBV4-2; D gene unclear. V was trimmed by 1 base and J by 8 bases, leaving 9 bases between them. The CDR3 spans 13 residues. Per the germline V gene, CDR1 is LGHNA and CDR2 is YNFKEQ. This CDR3 is CASSQVSLYEQFF. In DNA, the CDR3 is TGTGCCAGCAGCCAAGTTTCCCTCTATGAGCAGTTCTTC.